What follows are 5 T cell receptor beta chains derived from one specimen sequenced in a study of Ad26.COV2.S vaccination and SARS-CoV-2 variants. Sequenced by immunoSEQ multiplex PCR; TCRdb stores in-frame clones only, minus some. Of about half a million clones detected, 70% to 90% appear once; the ten largest clones hold approximately 1.7%. The treatment is: about 20 received Ad26.COV2.S at low or high dose, single or two shots; roughly five received placebo; per-sample allocation not given. Day 63 after the first injection of vaccine or placebo was the sampling time. The sample in question was peripheral blood, obtained in a trial of Ad26.COV2.S vaccine versus placebo. The source of these receptors is a person between 18 and 59 years old who received the Ad26.COV2.S COVID-19 vaccine or a placebo.

The chain is built from TRBV18 and TRBJ2-1; possible D gene TRBD2, 6 bases. Germline V gene data show CDR1 as KGHSH and CDR2 as LQKENI. This CDR3 contains 15 residues. Trimming took off 3 bases at V and 3 bases at J, with 12 bases between the two ends. In DNA form, the CDR3 reads TGTGCCAGCTCACCCGGGACTGGGGACTACAATGAGCAGTTCTTC. The encoded protein is CASSPGTGDYNEQFF.

V is TRBV7-9 and J is TRBJ2-3; D ambiguous. The CDR3 has 17 amino acids. The V and J ends lost 6 bases and 6 bases respectively, with 25 bases between them. Germline V gene lookup returns CDR1 SEHNR and CDR2 FQNEAQ (reference sequence). The CDR3 DNA is TGTGCCAGCAGATATCCAACACTCCGCGGCCCGGAGGATACGCAGTATTTT. Amino acids: CASRYPTLRGPEDTQYF. Supplemented by reference TRBV7-9 and TRBJ2-3, the full variable domain reads DTGVSQNPRHKITKRGQNVTFRCDPISEHNRLYWYRQTLGQGPEFLTYFQNEAQLEKSRLLSDRFSAERPKGSFSTLEIQRTEQGDSAMYLCASRYPTLRGPEDTQYFGPGTRLTVL.

CDR3 region: CASSRLAGYNEQFF. The CDR3 DNA reads TGTGCCAGCAGTCGACTAGCGGGCTACAATGAGCAGTTCTTC. This sequence joins TRBV6-5 and TRBJ2-1; TRBD2 agrees at 10 bases. In germline, CDR1 is MNHEY, CDR2 SVGAGI. The CDR3 is 14 amino acids. V shed 5 bases, J shed 3 bases, and the junction held 1 base outside the gene matches.

V and J are TRBV14 and TRBJ1-1; tentative D call: TRBD1 (5 bases). CDR1 is SGHDN, CDR2 FVKESK, per germline. Trimming took off 2 bases at V and 5 bases at J, with 12 bases between the two ends. The CDR3 contains 14 residues. Here the CDR3 DNA reads TGTGCCAGCAGCCAACCAGGGTTGGGGACTGAAGCTTTCTTT. As protein: CASSQPGLGTEAFF.

The gene calls are TRBV19 and TRBJ2-3, with 7 nucleotides matching TRBD2. The CDR3 covers 15 residues. CDR1 and CDR2 from the germline V gene are LNHDA and SQIVND (reference sequence). The V gene end was trimmed by 3 bases and the J gene end by 0 bases; junction bases not matched to a gene: 3. The CDR3 here is CASSIGGLSTDTQYF. The CDR3 DNA reads as TGTGCCAGTAGTATTGGGGGACTAAGCACAGATACGCAGTATTTT.